This T cell receptor beta chain was identified during a study of T cell changes during pregnancy in multiple sclerosis. Germline V gives CDR1 MNHEY, CDR2 SMNVEV (reference sequence). Trimming left V 9 bases short and J 4 bases short, with 16 bases between. The CDR3 has 13 residues. Profiling relied on immunoSEQ multiplex PCR, and the TCRdb table lists in-frame clones only, not all of them. This table holds 58,000 or so clones, around 90% found once. J is TRBJ2-7 and V is TRBV27, with TRBD2 as a possible D gene (5 bases). The sequences come from CD4+ T cells from peripheral blood mononuclear cells, collected in the third trimester of pregnancy. The TCR was taken from a female donor with multiple sclerosis, enrolled in a pregnancy study. CDR3 loop: CASAWTLGYEQYF. The CDR3, as DNA: TGTGCCAGTGCATGGACTCTGGGGTACGAGCAGTACTTC.